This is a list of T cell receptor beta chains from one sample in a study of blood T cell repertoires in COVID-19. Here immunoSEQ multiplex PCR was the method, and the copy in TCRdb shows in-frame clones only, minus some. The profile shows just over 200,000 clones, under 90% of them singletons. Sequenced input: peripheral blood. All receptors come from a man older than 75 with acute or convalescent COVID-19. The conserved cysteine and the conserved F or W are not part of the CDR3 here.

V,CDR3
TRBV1,TSSLDLDREIGYT
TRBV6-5,ASSRGTEAF
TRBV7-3,ASSSALSGRSYNEQF
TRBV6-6,ASSYPQASSGTEQF
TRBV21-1,ASSHQRLAECNEQF
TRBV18,ASSANVRGTEAF
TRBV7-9,ASSLIAGTSGDTQY
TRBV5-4,ASSQGLAGGTTGSPEQF
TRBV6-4,ASQKETQY
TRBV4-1,ASSQGMGQLNTEAF
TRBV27,ASSRVGHIQY
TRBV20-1,SASPSYEQY
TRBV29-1,SVDRDREADTQY
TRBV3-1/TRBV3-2,ASSQGGGRREDEQF
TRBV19,ASSKVGATNRPQH
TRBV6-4,ASSDRLAGGLDTQY
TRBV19,ASSTGGGQPQH
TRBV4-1,ASSQGGGRVNEQF
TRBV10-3,AIGEAGGTDTQY
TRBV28,ASSPPLEQY
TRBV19,ASSIAIQGDTQY
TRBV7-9,ASSLEVSGRGPYEQY
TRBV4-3,ASSQGSSYNSPLH
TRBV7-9,ASSPRLKLAELNTGELF
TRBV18,ASSPPPSGKIDTQY
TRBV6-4,ASSEGQGLEAF
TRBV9,ASSVDPYRENTIY
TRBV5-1,ASSRTSGTYEQY
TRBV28,ASSLGGSRSDTQY
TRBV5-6,ASSLRASGSYEQY
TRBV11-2,ASSLGARGAGVSYEQY
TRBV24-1,ATSPTQLTGPRTDTQY
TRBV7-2,ASTSRSGKRNSPLH
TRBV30,AWIGQYFEAF
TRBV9,ASSVGWQGAGETQY
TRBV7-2,ASSLDPRLGELF
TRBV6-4,ASSDSGTGGDTGELF
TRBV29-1,SSRTGGNTEAF
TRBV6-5,ASKAGGTRTDTQY
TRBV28,ASSPPTGPGKAQH
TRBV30,AWRYRGETQY
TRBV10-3,ATAPGTSGSDTQY
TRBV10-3,AIRAGGNNEQF
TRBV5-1,ASSLESNSPLH
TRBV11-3,ASSLDPSGVTDTQY
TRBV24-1,ATSELQTGDRRRYGYT
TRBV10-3,AISEPTGGKNEKLF
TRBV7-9,ASSDTGAVTF
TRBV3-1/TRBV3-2,ASSPTGAASGTYEQY